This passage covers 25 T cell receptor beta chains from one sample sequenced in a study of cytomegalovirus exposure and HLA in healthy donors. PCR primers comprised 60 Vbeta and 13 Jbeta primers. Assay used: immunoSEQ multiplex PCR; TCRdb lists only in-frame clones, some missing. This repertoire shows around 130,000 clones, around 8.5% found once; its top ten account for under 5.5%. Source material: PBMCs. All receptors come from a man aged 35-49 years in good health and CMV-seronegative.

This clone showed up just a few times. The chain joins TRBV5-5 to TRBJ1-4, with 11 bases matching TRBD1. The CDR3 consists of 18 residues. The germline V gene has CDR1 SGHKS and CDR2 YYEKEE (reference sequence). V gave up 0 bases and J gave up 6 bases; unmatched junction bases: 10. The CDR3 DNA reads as TGTGCCAGCAGCTTGGTCTGGACAGGGGGCGTAGCGGATGAAAAACTGTTTTTT. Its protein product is CASSLVWTGGVADEKLFF.

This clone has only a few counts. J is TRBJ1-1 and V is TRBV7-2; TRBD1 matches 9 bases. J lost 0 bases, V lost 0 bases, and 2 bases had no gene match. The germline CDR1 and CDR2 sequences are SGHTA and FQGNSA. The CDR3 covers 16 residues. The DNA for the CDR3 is TGTGCCAGCAGCTTAGCGGGGACAGGGTTGAACACTGAAGCTTTCTTT. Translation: CASSLAGTGLNTEAFF.

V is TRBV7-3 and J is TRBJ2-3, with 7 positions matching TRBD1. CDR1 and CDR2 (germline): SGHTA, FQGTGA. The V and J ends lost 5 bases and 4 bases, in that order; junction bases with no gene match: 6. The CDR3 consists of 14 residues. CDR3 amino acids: CASSLKGAADTQYF. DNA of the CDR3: TGTGCCAGCAGCCTAAAGGGGGCCGCAGATACGCAGTATTTT.

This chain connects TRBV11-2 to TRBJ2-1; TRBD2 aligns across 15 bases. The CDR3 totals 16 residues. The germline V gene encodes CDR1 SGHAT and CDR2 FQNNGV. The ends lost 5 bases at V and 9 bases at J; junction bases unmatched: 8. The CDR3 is CASSQIWTSGGGEQFF. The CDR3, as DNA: TGTGCCAGCAGCCAAATCTGGACTAGCGGGGGGGGTGAGCAGTTCTTC. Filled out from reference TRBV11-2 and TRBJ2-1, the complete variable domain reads EAGVAQSPRYKIIEKRQSVAFWCNPISGHATLYWYQQILGQGPKLLIQFQNNGVVDDSQLPKDRFSAERLKGVDSTLKIQPAKLEDSAVYLCASSQIWTSGGGEQFFGPGTRLTVL.

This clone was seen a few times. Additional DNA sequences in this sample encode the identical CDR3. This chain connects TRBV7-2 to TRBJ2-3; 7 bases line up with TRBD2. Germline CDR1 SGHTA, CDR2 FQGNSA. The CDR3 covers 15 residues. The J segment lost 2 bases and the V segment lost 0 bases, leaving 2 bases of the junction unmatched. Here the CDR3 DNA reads TGTGCCAGCAGCTTAGCGGCGGGGGACACAGATACGCAGTATTTT. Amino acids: CASSLAAGDTDTQYF.

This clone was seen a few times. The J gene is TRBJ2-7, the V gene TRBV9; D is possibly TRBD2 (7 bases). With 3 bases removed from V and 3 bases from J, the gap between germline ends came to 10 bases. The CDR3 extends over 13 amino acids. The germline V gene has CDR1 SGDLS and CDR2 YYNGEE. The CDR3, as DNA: TGTGCCAGCAGCGCGGGGGGCAGCTACGAGCAGTACTTC. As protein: CASSAGGSYEQYF.

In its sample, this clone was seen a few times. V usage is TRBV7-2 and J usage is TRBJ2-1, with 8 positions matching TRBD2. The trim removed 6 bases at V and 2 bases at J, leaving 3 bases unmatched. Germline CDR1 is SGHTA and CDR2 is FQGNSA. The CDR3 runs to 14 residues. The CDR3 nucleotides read TGTGCCAGCAGGCCGGGGGGGCCCTACAATGAGCAGTTCTTC. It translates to CASRPGGPYNEQFF.

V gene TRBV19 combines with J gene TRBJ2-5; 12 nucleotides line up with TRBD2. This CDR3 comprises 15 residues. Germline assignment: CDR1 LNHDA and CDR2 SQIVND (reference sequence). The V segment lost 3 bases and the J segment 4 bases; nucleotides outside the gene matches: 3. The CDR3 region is CASSMTSGGRETQYF. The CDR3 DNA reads TGTGCCAGTAGTATGACTAGCGGGGGAAGAGAGACCCAGTACTTC. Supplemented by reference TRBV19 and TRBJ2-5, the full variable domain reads DGGITQSPKYLFRKEGQNVTLSCEQNLNHDAMYWYRQDPGQGLRLIYYSQIVNDFQKGDIAEGYSVSREKKESFPLTVTSAQKNPTAFYLCASSMTSGGRETQYFGPGTRLLVL.

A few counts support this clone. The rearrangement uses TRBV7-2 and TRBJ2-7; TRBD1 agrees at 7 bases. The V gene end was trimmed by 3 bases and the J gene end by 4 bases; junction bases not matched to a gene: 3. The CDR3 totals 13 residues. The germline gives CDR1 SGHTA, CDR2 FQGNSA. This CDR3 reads CASSFAGGYEQYF. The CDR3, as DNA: TGTGCCAGCAGCTTCGCAGGGGGATACGAGCAGTACTTC.

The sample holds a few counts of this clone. The CDR3 here is CASKTRPGQGNSPLHF. The CDR3 DNA sequence: TGTGCCAGTAAAACGCGACCGGGACAGGGAAATTCACCCCTCCACTTT. V and J are TRBV19 and TRBJ1-6, with 9 bases lining up with TRBD1. The CDR3 is 16 residues long. Unmatched junction bases numbered 11, after V lost 7 bases and J lost 7 bases. Looked up from germline, CDR1 is LNHDA and CDR2 is SQIVND (reference sequence).

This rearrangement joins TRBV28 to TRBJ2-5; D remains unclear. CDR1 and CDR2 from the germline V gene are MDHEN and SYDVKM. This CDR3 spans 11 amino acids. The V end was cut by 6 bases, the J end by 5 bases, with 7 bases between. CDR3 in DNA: TGTGCCAGCAGAATACGGGAGACCCAGTACTTC. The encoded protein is CASRIRETQYF.

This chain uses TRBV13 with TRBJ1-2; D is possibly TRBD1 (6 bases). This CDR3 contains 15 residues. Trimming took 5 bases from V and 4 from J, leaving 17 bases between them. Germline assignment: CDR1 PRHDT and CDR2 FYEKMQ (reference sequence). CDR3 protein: CASSPRTASSYGYTF. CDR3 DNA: TGTGCCAGCAGCCCCCGGACAGCCTCGTCCTATGGCTACACCTTC.

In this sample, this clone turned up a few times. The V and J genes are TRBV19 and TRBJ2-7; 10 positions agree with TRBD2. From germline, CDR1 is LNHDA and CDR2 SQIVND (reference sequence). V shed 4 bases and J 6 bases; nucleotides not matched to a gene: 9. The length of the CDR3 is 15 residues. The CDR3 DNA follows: TGTGCCAGTAGTAATTTAGCGGGGGGCCCCTTCGAGCAGTACTTC. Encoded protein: CASSNLAGGPFEQYF.

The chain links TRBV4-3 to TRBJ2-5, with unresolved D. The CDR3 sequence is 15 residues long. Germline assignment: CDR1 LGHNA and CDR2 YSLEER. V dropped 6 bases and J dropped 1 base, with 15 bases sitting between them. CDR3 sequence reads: CASSRTPQAQETQYF. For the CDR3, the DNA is TGCGCCAGCAGTCGAACCCCGCAGGCCCAAGAGACCCAGTACTTC.

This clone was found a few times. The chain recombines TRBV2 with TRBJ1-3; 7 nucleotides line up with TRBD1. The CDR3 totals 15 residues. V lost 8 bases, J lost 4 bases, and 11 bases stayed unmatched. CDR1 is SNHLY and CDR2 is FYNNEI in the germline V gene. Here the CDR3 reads CASLSGGTAGNTIYF. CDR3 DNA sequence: TGTGCCAGCCTTTCGGGAGGGACAGCCGGAAACACCATATATTTT.

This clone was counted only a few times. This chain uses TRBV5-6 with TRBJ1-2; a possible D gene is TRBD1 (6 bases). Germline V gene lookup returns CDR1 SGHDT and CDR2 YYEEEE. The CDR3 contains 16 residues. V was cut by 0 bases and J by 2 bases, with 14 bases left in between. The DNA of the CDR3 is TGTGCCAGCAGCTTGGACCCTGGGACAAGAAACTATGGCTACACCTTC. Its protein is CASSLDPGTRNYGYTF.

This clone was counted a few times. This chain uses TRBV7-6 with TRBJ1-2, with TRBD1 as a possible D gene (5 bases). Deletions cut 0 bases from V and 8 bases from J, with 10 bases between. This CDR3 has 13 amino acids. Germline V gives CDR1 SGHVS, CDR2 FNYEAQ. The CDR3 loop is CASSLASTEGYTF. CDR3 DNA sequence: TGTGCCAGCAGCTTAGCGTCGACAGAAGGCTACACCTTC.

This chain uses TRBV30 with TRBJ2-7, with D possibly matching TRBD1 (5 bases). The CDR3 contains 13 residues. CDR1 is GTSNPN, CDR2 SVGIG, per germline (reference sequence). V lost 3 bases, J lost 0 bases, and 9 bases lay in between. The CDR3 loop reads CAWSAGNSYEQYF. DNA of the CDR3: TGTGCCTGGAGCGCAGGGAACTCCTACGAGCAGTACTTC.

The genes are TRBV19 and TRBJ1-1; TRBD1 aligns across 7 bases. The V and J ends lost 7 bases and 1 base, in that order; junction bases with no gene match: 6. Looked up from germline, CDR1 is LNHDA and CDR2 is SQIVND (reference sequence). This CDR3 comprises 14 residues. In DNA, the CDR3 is TGTGCCAGTATAGGGGGCAGATCGAACACTGAAGCTTTCTTT. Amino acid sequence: CASIGGRSNTEAFF.

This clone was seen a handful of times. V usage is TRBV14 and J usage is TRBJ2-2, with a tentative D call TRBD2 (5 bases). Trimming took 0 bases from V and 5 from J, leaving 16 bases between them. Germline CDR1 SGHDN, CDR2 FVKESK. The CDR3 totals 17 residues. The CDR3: CASSQDKTARGTGELFF. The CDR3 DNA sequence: TGTGCCAGCAGCCAAGATAAAACCGCACGGGGAACCGGGGAGCTGTTTTTT.

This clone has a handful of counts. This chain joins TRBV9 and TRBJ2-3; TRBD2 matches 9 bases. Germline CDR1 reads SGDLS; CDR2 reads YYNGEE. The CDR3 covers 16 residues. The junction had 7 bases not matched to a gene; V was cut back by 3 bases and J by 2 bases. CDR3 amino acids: CASSAEVGLATDTQYF. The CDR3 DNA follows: TGTGCCAGCAGCGCCGAGGTGGGACTAGCCACAGATACGCAGTATTTT.

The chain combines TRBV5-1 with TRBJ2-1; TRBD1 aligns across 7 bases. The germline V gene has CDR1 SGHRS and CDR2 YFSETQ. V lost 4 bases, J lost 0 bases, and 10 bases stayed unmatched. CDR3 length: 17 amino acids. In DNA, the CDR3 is TGCGCCAGCAGCAACCAGCCGACAGGGTCCTCCTACAATGAGCAGTTCTTC. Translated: CASSNQPTGSSYNEQFF.

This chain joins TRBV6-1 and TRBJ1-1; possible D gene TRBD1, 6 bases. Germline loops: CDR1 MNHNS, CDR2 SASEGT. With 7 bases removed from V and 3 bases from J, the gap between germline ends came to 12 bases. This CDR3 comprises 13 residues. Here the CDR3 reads CASNHREDTEAFF. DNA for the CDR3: TGTGCCAGCAACCACAGGGAAGACACTGAAGCTTTCTTT.

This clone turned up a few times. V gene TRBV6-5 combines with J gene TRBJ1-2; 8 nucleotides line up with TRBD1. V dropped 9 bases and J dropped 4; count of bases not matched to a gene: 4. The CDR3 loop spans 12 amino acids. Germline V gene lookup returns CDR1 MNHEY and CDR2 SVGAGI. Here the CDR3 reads CASQGAGYGYTF. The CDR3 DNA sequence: TGTGCCAGTCAGGGGGCAGGCTATGGCTACACCTTC.

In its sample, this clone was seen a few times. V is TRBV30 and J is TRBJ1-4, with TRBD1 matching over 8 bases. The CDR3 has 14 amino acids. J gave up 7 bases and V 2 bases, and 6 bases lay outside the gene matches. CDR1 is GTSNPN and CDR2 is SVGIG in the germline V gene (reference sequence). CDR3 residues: CAWSPDRGGEKLFF. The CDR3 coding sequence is TGTGCCTGGAGTCCCGACAGGGGAGGTGAAAAACTGTTTTTT.